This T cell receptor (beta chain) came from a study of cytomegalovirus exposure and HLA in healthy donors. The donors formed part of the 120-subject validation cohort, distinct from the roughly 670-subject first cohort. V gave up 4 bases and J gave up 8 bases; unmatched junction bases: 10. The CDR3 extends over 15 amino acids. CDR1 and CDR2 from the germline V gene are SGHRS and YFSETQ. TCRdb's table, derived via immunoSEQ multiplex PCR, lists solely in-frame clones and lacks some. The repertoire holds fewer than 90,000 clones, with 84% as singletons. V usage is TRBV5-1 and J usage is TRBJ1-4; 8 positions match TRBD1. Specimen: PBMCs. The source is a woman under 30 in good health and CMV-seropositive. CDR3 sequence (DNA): TGCGCCAGCAGCACTATGACAGGGGAGGGAGAAAAACTGTTTTTT. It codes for CASSTMTGEGEKLFF.